What follows is one T cell receptor (beta chain) and its context. Its antigen remains unidentified. Trimming pared 6 bases from V and 1 base from J, leaving 12 bases between. Germline V lookup: CDR1 SNHLY, CDR2 FYNNEI. The CDR3 length is 14 residues. This sample is drawn from a study of early T cells in non-severe SARS-CoV-2 infection. At the level of the study: Unsorted whole blood bulk RNA was sequenced, with unpaired chains.

Tagging with unique molecular identifiers was applied to individual cDNA molecules. TCRdb independently ran MiXCR on the 5' RACE reads; one entry per CDR3 protein. The sample holds 50,000 or so distinct CDR3 sequences, 4.5% to 7% seen once. Whole-study findings and limits: In VDJdb matching, anti-spike CD8 responses were favored while private and CD4 specificities went missing.

The receptor comes from an adult who was a healthcare worker with PCR-confirmed SARS-CoV-2 infection or an uninfected control (not recorded which). The sequencing input was whole blood. The chain joins TRBV2 to TRBJ2-5, with TRBD1 as a possible D gene (6 bases). The CDR3 bases are TGTGCCAGCAGCCAGACAGGATTCCAAGAGACCCAGTACTTC. It yields the protein CASSQTGFQETQYF.